This is a list of T cell receptor beta chains from one sample in a study of identical twins. TCRdb processed the 5' RACE reads anew with MiXCR; each CDR3 protein has one entry. In the table there are 200,000 to 250,000 distinct CDR3 sequences, 9.5% to 15% of which are singletons. These data are also associated with another study on yellow fever vaccine responses in identical twins.

The sequenced sample consisted of memory (CD45RO+) T cells sorted from blood. These TCRs come from a woman aged 18-29 years in good health. Both conserved end residues are part of each CDR3. Fields, in order: clone size, V gene, J gene, CDR3 length, D gene, CDR3 DNA, CDR3 protein. A D gene is named only where the DNA matches it firmly. Size tells how often a clone was seen (once, few, many) or the class of an expanded clone, and some rows leave it out.

few,TRBV7-2,TRBJ2-1,15,TRBD1,TGTGCCAGCAGCTCCTCGACAGGGGGCATGAATGAGCAGTTCTTC,CASSSSTGGMNEQFF
few,TRBV12-3/TRBV12-4,TRBJ2-7,15,.,TGTGCCAGCAGCTACAGGGAGTCCTCTTACTACGAGCAGTACTTC,CASSYRESSYYEQYF
few,TRBV10-3,TRBJ2-5,16,TRBD2,TGTGCCATCAGTGAGTTCGGTAGCGGGAGTTTGGAGACCCAGTACTTC,CAISEFGSGSLETQYF
.,TRBV29-1,TRBJ2-2,14,.,TGCAGCGTTGGGGGGGGCCCAAACACCGGGGAGCTGTTTTTT,CSVGGGPNTGELFF
few,TRBV20-1,TRBJ2-3,20,TRBD2,TGCAGTGCTAGAGATTTTGTGACTAGCGGACCTAGACCTAGCACAGATACGCAGTATTTT,CSARDFVTSGPRPSTDTQYF
few,TRBV6-5,TRBJ1-1,16,TRBD1,TGTGCCAGCAGTTACGGCGGGACAGGGCGGGACACTGAAGCTTTCTTT,CASSYGGTGRDTEAFF
.,TRBV4-2,TRBJ1-2,12,.,TGTGCCAGCAGCCCCGGATTCCTCGGCTACACCTTC,CASSPGFLGYTF
few,TRBV28,TRBJ2-7,14,TRBD2,TGTGCCAGCAGGCTAGCGGGGGGGAGGTACGAGCAGTACTTC,CASRLAGGRYEQYF
many,TRBV5-1,TRBJ2-7,13,.,TGCGCCAGCAGCCAAATAGGGTCCTACGAGCAGTACTTC,CASSQIGSYEQYF
few,TRBV6-2/TRBV6-3,TRBJ2-3,14,.,TGTGCCAGCAGGAGATCTCCTAGCACAGATACGCAGTATTTT,CASRRSPSTDTQYF
few,TRBV24-1,TRBJ2-1,13,.,TGTGCCACCAGTGATCTGGGACGCAATGAGCAGTTCTTC,CATSDLGRNEQFF
.,TRBV18,TRBJ2-5,15,TRBD1,TGTGCCAGCTCTGGGGACAGGGTTCACCAAGAGACCCAGTACTTC,CASSGDRVHQETQYF
.,TRBV7-2,TRBJ2-4,15,TRBD2,TGTGCCAGCAGTTACCGAGCGGGGGGGGAAAACATTCAGTACTTC,CASSYRAGGENIQYF
few,TRBV3-1,TRBJ1-4,15,.,TGTGCCAGCAGCTACCTCAGGGGCACTAATGAAAAACTGTTTTTT,CASSYLRGTNEKLFF
many,TRBV9,TRBJ2-3,15,.,TGTGCCAGCAGCGTAGCCGGGGGGCGGACAGATACGCAGTATTTT,CASSVAGGRTDTQYF
few,TRBV12-3/TRBV12-4,TRBJ2-1,14,.,TGTGCCAGCAGACCCGCGTCCGTGTACAATGAGCAGTTCTTC,CASRPASVYNEQFF
many,TRBV7-9,TRBJ1-5,14,TRBD1,TGTGCCAGCAGCTTAGGGACAGGGGATCAGCCCCAGCATTTT,CASSLGTGDQPQHF
few,TRBV27,TRBJ2-7,14,.,TGTGCCAGCAGTAAGGACAACCCTTTCTCCGAGCAGTACTTC,CASSKDNPFSEQYF
.,TRBV20-1,TRBJ1-4,13,TRBD1,TGCAGTGCTAGACCGACAGGGAATGAAAAACTGTTTTTT,CSARPTGNEKLFF
.,TRBV7-2,TRBJ2-7,14,.,TGTGCCAGCAGCTTAGTGCGGGGGCAGGGCGAGCAGTACTTC,CASSLVRGQGEQYF
few,TRBV9,TRBJ1-4,12,.,TGTGCCCGGCCGGTGGGGTTCGAAAAACTGTTTTTT,CARPVGFEKLFF
few,TRBV15,TRBJ1-2,18,TRBD1,TGTGCCACCCCGCGATACCCGGGACAGACTACGGGAAACTATGGCTACACCTTC,CATPRYPGQTTGNYGYTF
few,TRBV12-3/TRBV12-4,TRBJ1-2,13,TRBD1,TGTGCCAGCGGACCCGGGACAGACTATGGCTACACCTTC,CASGPGTDYGYTF
.,TRBV9,TRBJ2-1,14,.,TGTGCCAGCAGCGTAACTCTCGACTTGGTTGAGCAGTTCTTC,CASSVTLDLVEQFF
few,TRBV12-3/TRBV12-4,TRBJ1-4,14,.,TGTGCCAGCAGTTTAAGGGGGACTAATGAAAAACTGTTTTTT,CASSLRGTNEKLFF
.,TRBV4-2,TRBJ2-7,17,TRBD2,TGTGCCAGCAGCCTACAGGGACTAGTAGAGGGGAGCAACGAGCAGTACTTC,CASSLQGLVEGSNEQYF
.,TRBV6-5,TRBJ2-3,15,.,TGTGCCAGCAGTTCCCTCCGGGGGAGCACAGATACGCAGTATTTT,CASSSLRGSTDTQYF
few,TRBV18,TRBJ2-7,14,.,TGTGCCAGCTCACAAGTGACAGGCTCCTACGAGCAGTACTTC,CASSQVTGSYEQYF
few,TRBV25-1,TRBJ2-7,11,.,TGTGCCAGCAGTGAATTGCGGGAGCAGTACTTC,CASSELREQYF
few,TRBV9,TRBJ1-3,15,TRBD1,TGTGCCAGCAGCGTAGGACAGGGATCTGGAAACACCATATATTTT,CASSVGQGSGNTIYF
few,TRBV20-1,TRBJ2-3,12,.,TGCAGTGCATATAGCCGCACAGATACGCAGTATTTT,CSAYSRTDTQYF
.,TRBV5-5,TRBJ1-3,16,.,TGTGCCAGCAGCGGGGGCAGGGCCCTATCTGGAAACACCATATATTTT,CASSGGRALSGNTIYF
.,TRBV3-1,TRBJ2-2,17,.,TGTACCTTCAGCCTCCTCGGGTTGGGTTTGAACCCCGGGGAGCTGTTTTTT,CTFSLLGLGLNPGELFF
.,TRBV3-1,TRBJ2-1,14,.,TGTGCCAGCAGCCAAGATTTAGTTAACAATGAGCAGTTCTTC,CASSQDLVNNEQFF
few,TRBV10-3,TRBJ2-7,17,TRBD1,TGTGCCATCAGGAGGACAGGGGGCACTAGCGGATCCTACGAGCAGTACTTC,CAIRRTGGTSGSYEQYF
.,TRBV5-5,TRBJ1-5,14,TRBD1,TGTGCCAGCAGCCCCGGACAGGCCAATCAGCCCCAGCATTTT,CASSPGQANQPQHF
few,TRBV28,TRBJ2-5,18,TRBD2,TGTGCCAGCAGTTTAATGTGGACCGGTAGCGGGGACGGAGAGACCCAGTACTTC,CASSLMWTGSGDGETQYF
.,TRBV6-5,TRBJ2-7,17,.,TGTGCCAGCAGTTACTCCTGGCGGGCTAGCGAGGCCTACGAGCAGTACTTC,CASSYSWRASEAYEQYF
few,TRBV18,TRBJ2-1,19,TRBD2,TGTGCCAGCTCACCCTCGTGGGGGACTAGCGGGAGTTGGTACAATGAGCAGTTCTTC,CASSPSWGTSGSWYNEQFF
few,TRBV20-1,TRBJ2-3,12,.,TGCAGTGCTGACAGTATCACAGATACGCAGTATTTT,CSADSITDTQYF
.,TRBV27,TRBJ2-2,15,.,TGTGCCAGCACCCACGGACTCCTGAACACCGGGGAGCTGTTTTTT,CASTHGLLNTGELFF
few,TRBV9,TRBJ2-3,16,TRBD2,TGTGCCAGCAGCCCCCTCACAGCGGGAGTGCTAGATACGCAGTATTTT,CASSPLTAGVLDTQYF
many,TRBV7-8,TRBJ2-1,14,.,TGTGCCAGCAGCTCAACGGACCCTCGAGGTGAGCAGTTCTTC,CASSSTDPRGEQFF
many,TRBV24-1,TRBJ2-5,15,.,TGTGCCACCAGTGGAGCCACAGGTGGACAAGAGACCCAGTACTTC,CATSGATGGQETQYF
.,TRBV12-3/TRBV12-4,TRBJ1-1,14,.,TGTGCCAGCAGCCGCCTACAGGGAGTCACTGAAGCTTTCTTT,CASSRLQGVTEAFF
.,TRBV19,TRBJ2-7,16,.,TGTGCCAGTAGTACGTCCGTAGCGAGTTCCTACTACGAGCAGTACTTC,CASSTSVASSYYEQYF
few,TRBV25-1,TRBJ2-3,15,TRBD2,TGTGCCAGCAGTGAAGGTAGCGGGAGACCAGATACGCAGTATTTT,CASSEGSGRPDTQYF
few,TRBV7-2,TRBJ2-4,22,.,TGTGCCAGCAGTACTGGTGATACATTCGATCGGCAGCCCCACCTAGCCAAAAACATTCAGTACTTC,CASSTGDTFDRQPHLAKNIQYF
many,TRBV24-1,TRBJ2-2,13,.,TGTGCCACCAGGTCGGGTCCGACGGGGGAGCTGTTTTTT,CATRSGPTGELFF
.,TRBV20-1,TRBJ2-1,13,.,TGCAGTGCTAGGCCGACAGGCTCAAATGAGCAGTTCTTC,CSARPTGSNEQFF
many,TRBV20-1,TRBJ2-3,14,.,TGCAGTGCTAGAGATAGTAGACTTTCAGATACGCAGTATTTT,CSARDSRLSDTQYF
.,TRBV20-1,TRBJ1-2,13,.,TGCAGTGCTCCGGGGGCCCTGGGGAGAGGCTACACCTTC,CSAPGALGRGYTF
many,TRBV28,TRBJ1-2,16,TRBD1,TGTGCCAGCAGCCCCGCGACGACAGGGACTAACTATGGCTACACCTTC,CASSPATTGTNYGYTF